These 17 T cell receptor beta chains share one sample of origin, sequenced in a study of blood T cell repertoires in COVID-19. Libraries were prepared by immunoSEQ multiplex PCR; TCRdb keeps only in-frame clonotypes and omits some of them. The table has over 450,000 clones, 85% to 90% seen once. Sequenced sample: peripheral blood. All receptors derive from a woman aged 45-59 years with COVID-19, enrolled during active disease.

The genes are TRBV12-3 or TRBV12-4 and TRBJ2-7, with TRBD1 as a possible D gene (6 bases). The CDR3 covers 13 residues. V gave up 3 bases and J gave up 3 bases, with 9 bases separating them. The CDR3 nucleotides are TGTGCCAGCAGTTTGCAGGGGAACTACGAGCAGTACTTC. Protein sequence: CASSLQGNYEQYF.

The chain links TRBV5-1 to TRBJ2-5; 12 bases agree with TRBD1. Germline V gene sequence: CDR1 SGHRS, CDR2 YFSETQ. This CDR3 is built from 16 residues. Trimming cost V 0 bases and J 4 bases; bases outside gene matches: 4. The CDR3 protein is CASSLEGQGAGETQYF. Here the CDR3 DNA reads TGCGCCAGCAGCTTGGAGGGACAGGGGGCCGGAGAGACCCAGTACTTC.

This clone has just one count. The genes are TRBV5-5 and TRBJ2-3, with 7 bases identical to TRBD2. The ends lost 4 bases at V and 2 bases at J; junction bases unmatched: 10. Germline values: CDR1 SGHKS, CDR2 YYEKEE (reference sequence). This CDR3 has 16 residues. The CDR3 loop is CASSRLPSGTTDTQYF. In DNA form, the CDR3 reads TGTGCCAGCAGCCGCTTGCCTAGCGGAACCACAGATACGCAGTATTTT.

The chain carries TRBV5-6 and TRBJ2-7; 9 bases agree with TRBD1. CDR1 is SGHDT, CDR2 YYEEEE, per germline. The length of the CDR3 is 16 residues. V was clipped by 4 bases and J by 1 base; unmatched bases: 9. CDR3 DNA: TGTGCCAGCAGCCAGCTAGGGACAGGGAAGTCCTACGAGCAGTACTTC. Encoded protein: CASSQLGTGKSYEQYF.

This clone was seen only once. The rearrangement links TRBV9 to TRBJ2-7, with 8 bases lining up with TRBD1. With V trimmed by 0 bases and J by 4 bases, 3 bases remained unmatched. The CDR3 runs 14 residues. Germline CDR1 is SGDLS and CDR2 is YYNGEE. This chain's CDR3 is CASSVGTGWYEQYF. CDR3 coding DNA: TGTGCCAGCAGCGTAGGGACAGGGTGGTACGAGCAGTACTTC.

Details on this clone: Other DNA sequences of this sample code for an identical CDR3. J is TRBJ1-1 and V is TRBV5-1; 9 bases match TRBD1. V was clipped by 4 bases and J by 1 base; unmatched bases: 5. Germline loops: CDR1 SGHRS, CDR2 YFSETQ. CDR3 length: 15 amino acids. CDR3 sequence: CASSPGQGPNTEAFF. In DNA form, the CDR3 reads TGCGCCAGCAGCCCGGGACAGGGCCCGAACACTGAAGCTTTCTTT.

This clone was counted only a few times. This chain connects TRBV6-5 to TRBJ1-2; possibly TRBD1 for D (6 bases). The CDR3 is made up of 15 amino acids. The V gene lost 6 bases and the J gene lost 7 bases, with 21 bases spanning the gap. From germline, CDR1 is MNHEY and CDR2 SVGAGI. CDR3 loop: CASSGDHARQVGYTF. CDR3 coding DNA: TGTGCCAGCAGCGGTGACCATGCTAGACAGGTTGGCTACACCTTC.

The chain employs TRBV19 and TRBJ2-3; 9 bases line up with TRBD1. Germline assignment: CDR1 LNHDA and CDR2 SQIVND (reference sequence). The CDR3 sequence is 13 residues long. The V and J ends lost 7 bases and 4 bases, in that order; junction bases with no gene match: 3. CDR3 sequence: CASKQGAADTQYF. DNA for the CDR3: TGTGCCAGTAAACAGGGGGCAGCAGATACGCAGTATTTT.

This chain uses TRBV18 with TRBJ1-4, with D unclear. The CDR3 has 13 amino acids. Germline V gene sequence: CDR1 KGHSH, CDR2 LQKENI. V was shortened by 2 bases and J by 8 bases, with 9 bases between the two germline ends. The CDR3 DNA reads TGTGCCAGCTCACCAATTCCGGGGGAAAAACTGTTTTTT. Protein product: CASSPIPGEKLFF.

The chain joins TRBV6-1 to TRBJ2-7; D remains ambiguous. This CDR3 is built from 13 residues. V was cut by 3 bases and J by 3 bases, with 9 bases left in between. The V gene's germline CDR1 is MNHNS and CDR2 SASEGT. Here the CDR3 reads CASSDPPVYEQYF. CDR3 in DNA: TGTGCCAGCAGTGACCCCCCGGTCTACGAGCAGTACTTC.

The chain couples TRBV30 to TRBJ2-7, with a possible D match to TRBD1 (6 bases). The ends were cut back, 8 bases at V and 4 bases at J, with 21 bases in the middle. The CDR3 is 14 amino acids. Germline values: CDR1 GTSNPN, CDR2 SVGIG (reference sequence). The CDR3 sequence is CAAYAPGHLYEQYF. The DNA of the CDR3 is TGTGCCGCTTATGCCCCGGGACATCTATACGAGCAGTACTTC.

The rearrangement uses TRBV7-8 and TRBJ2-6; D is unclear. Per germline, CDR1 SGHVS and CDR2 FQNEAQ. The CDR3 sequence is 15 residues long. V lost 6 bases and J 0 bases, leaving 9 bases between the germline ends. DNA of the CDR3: TGTGCCAGCAGGCCAGATTTCTCTGGGGCCAACGTCCTGACTTTC. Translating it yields CASRPDFSGANVLTF.

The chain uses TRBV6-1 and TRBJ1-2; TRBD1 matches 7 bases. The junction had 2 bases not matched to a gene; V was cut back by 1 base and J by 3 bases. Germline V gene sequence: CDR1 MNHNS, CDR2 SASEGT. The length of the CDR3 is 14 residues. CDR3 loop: CASSEGQGHYGYTF. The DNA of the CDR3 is TGTGCCAGCAGTGAAGGACAGGGACACTATGGCTACACCTTC.

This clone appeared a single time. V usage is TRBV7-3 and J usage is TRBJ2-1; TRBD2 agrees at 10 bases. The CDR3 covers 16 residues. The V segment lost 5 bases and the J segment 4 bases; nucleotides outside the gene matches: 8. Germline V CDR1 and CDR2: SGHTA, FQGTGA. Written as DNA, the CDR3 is TGTGCCAGCAGCCTTCTAGCGGGGGACACTTACAATGAGCAGTTCTTC. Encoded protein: CASSLLAGDTYNEQFF.

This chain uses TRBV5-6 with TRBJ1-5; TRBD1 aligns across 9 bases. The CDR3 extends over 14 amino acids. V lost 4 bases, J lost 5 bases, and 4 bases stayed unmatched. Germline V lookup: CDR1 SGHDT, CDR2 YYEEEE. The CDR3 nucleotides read TGTGCCAGCAGCGAGGGACAGGGCGATCAGCCCCAGCATTTT. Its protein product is CASSEGQGDQPQHF.

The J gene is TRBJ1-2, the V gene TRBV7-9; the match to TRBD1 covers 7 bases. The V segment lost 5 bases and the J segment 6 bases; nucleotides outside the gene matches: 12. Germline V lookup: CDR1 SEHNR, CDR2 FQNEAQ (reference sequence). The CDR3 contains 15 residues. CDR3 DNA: TGTGCCAGCAGCCCCGGACAGGCCCCTTTTGATGGCTACACCTTC. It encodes CASSPGQAPFDGYTF.

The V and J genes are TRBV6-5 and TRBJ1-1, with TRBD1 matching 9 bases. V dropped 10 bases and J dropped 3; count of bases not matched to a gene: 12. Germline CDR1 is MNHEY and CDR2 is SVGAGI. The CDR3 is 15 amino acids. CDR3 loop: CATRRQGGLDTEAFF. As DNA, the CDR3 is TGTGCCACCCGACGACAGGGGGGACTGGACACTGAAGCTTTCTTT.